This T cell receptor beta chain was sequenced for a study of CD8 T cells in ankylosing spondylitis. Overall study results and limits: In synovial fluid and blood from reactive arthritis, some motif variants were previously reported. According to the report, clones linked to the disease were significantly enriched in matched synovial fluid samples taken from ankylosing spondylitis patients.

TCRdb processed the 5' RACE reads anew with MiXCR; each CDR3 protein has one entry. The repertoire includes over 25,000 distinct CDR3 sequences, over 12% of them detected once, and 36% sits in the top ten. A few counts support this clonotype. Its antigen is currently unknown. The length of the CDR3 is 13 residues. Between the trimmed V and J ends, which lost 4 bases and 5 bases, there was a span of 9 bases. Germline-derived CDR1 and CDR2 are SGHAT and FQNNGV. This TCR was recovered from a male donor with ankylosing spondylitis or in good health (not recorded which). The sequencing sample was made of blood. V is TRBV11-2 and J is TRBJ2-1; D not certain. CDR3 sequence reads: CASSSGLHNEQFF. CDR3 bases: TGTGCCAGCAGCTCCGGCCTTCACAATGAGCAGTTCTTC.